The T cell receptor (beta chain) under discussion was sequenced for a study of cytomegalovirus exposure and HLA in healthy donors. There are a few counts of this clone. The antigen is undetermined. Study results and caveats: TCR beta chains associated with HLA were, in a later analysis, more clonally expanded than equally common others.

Amplification used 60 Vbeta primers and 13 Jbeta primers. TCRdb's table, derived via immunoSEQ multiplex PCR, lists solely in-frame clones and lacks some. The data show approximately 170,000 clones, around 75% seen once. V gave up 4 bases and J gave up 5 bases; unmatched junction bases: 8. This CDR3 is built from 14 residues. Per germline, CDR1 SGHRS and CDR2 YFSETQ. The gene calls are TRBV5-1 and TRBJ1-1; 7 nucleotides match TRBD1. The sequencing sample was made of PBMCs. The receptor was derived from a woman aged 25 to 45 in good health and CMV-seropositive. CDR3 residues: CASSVQGPGTEAFF. CDR3 sequence (DNA): TGCGCCAGCAGCGTACAGGGGCCAGGGACTGAAGCTTTCTTT.